A single sample gave rise to the 25 T cell receptor beta chains below, sequenced in a study of identifying expanded T cells in peripheral blood. The data were produced by immunoSEQ multiplex PCR, yet TCRdb's version contains in-frame clones alone and is incomplete. Found here are some 95,000 clones, approximately 85% of them singletons; the top ten hold 5.5% to 7%. The sequencing input was blood. All receptors come from a person aged 18 to 70 in good health.

The gene calls are TRBV7-9 and TRBJ2-1; D is uncertain. Trimming left V 6 bases short and J 11 bases short, with 14 bases between. CDR1 is SEHNR, CDR2 FQNEAQ, per germline (reference sequence). CDR3 length equals 12 residues. The CDR3 nucleotides are TGTGCCAGCAGTTCATCACGGCGTAAGCAGTTCTTC. It is translated as CASSSSRRKQFF.

The J gene is TRBJ1-5, the V gene TRBV7-8; D is possibly TRBD1 (5 bases). The CDR3 sequence is 14 residues long. The V gene's germline CDR1 is SGHVS and CDR2 FQNEAQ. V lost 3 bases, J lost 6 bases, and 12 bases lay in between. Here the CDR3 reads CASSFWGDGQPQHF. In DNA, the CDR3 is TGTGCCAGCAGCTTTTGGGGGGACGGTCAGCCCCAGCATTTT.

V gene TRBV28 combines with J gene TRBJ1-1; 8 bases map to TRBD1. V lost 5 bases to trimming and J lost 3 bases; unmatched junction nucleotides: 8. CDR1 and CDR2 from the germline V gene are MDHEN and SYDVKM. The CDR3 length is 15 residues. This CDR3 is CASSDRGGGYTEAFF. CDR3 nucleotide sequence: TGTGCCAGCAGTGACAGGGGAGGTGGGTACACTGAAGCTTTCTTT.

The rearrangement joins TRBV2 to TRBJ1-5; TRBD1 matches 12 bases. CDR1 is SNHLY, CDR2 FYNNEI, per germline. V shed 3 bases, J shed 1 base, and the junction held 7 bases outside the gene matches. The CDR3 contains 18 residues. This CDR3 is CASSEGGTGGGSNQPQHF. The CDR3 DNA reads TGTGCCAGCAGTGAGGGCGGGACAGGGGGCGGGAGCAATCAGCCCCAGCATTTT.

The V and J genes are TRBV29-1 and TRBJ2-7, with D possibly being TRBD1 or TRBD2 (5 bases each). The V gene lost 1 base and the J gene lost 3 bases, with 16 bases spanning the gap. This CDR3 has 15 residues. Germline V gene data show CDR1 as SQVTM and CDR2 as ANQGSEA. For the CDR3, the DNA is TGCAGCGTTGAAGTGGTAAGGGGACCCTTCTACGAGCAGTACTTC. Amino acids: CSVEVVRGPFYEQYF.

This clone was seen a single time. The chain links TRBV7-9 to TRBJ1-1; D possibly corresponds to TRBD1 (5 bases). Germline CDR1 and CDR2: SEHNR and FQNEAQ (reference sequence). Trimming removed 5 bases from V and 0 bases from J, with 10 bases in between. This CDR3 region has 14 residues. This CDR3 reads CASSTLQVNTEAFF. The CDR3 DNA reads TGTGCCAGCAGCACCTTACAGGTGAACACTGAAGCTTTCTTT.

The chain employs TRBV19 and TRBJ1-1, with D uncertain. The CDR3 runs 15 residues. Looked up from germline, CDR1 is LNHDA and CDR2 is SQIVND (reference sequence). V gave up 4 bases and J gave up 1 base, with 13 bases separating them. The CDR3 region is CASSRRAGGNTEAFF. CDR3 sequence (DNA): TGTGCCAGTAGTAGGCGCGCCGGCGGGAACACTGAAGCTTTCTTT.

V is TRBV7-9 and J is TRBJ1-1; unclear D gene. V was pared by 5 bases and J by 4 bases, with 17 bases between. The CDR3 totals 15 residues. CDR1 is SEHNR, CDR2 FQNEAQ, per germline (reference sequence). Written as DNA, the CDR3 is TGTGCCAGCAGCCCCCGGACGGGAGGCGGCACTGAAGCTTTCTTT. Translating it yields CASSPRTGGGTEAFF.

DNA for the CDR3: TGTGCCAGCAGCTCTGCGTCTGCGTTTACTGAAGCTTTCTTT. Its protein is CASSSASAFTEAFF. The chain recombines TRBV7-3 with TRBJ1-1; D not certain. This CDR3 comprises 14 residues. Germline assignment: CDR1 SGHTA and CDR2 FQGTGA. The ends were cut back, 4 bases at V and 5 bases at J, with 14 bases in the middle.

The chain has TRBV9 and TRBJ2-3; D could derive from TRBD1 or TRBD2 (5 bases each). The V end was cut by 0 bases, the J end by 2 bases, with 16 bases between. CDR3 length equals 17 residues. Germline CDR1 reads SGDLS; CDR2 reads YYNGEE. The CDR3 protein is CASSVGGPGRITDTQYF. The DNA of the CDR3 is TGTGCCAGCAGCGTAGGGGGACCCGGCCGGATCACAGATACGCAGTATTTT. The entire variable domain, with the rest obtained from reference TRBV9 and TRBJ2-3, is as follows: DSGVTQTPKHLITATGQRVTLRCSPRSGDLSVYWYQQSLDQGLQFLIQYYNGEERAKGNILERFSAQQFPDLHSELNLSSLELGDSALYFCASSVGGPGRITDTQYFGPGTRLTVL.

The chain uses TRBV4-1 and TRBJ2-2; 7 nucleotides line up with TRBD1. V was clipped by 10 bases and J by 0 bases; unmatched bases: 11. There are 16 residues in the CDR3. Looked up from germline, CDR1 is MGHRA and CDR2 is YSYEKL. The CDR3 coding sequence is TGCGCCACCAGAGTCGTAGGGGGCGCGAACACCGGGGAGCTGTTTTTT. It yields the protein CATRVVGGANTGELFF.

V is TRBV2 and J is TRBJ2-7, with TRBD2 identical over 8 bases. The length of the CDR3 is 14 residues. Germline CDR1 reads SNHLY; CDR2 reads FYNNEI. Unmatched junction bases numbered 3, after V lost 5 bases and J lost 0 bases. The CDR3 sequence: CASSSGTSSYEQYF. The CDR3 DNA sequence: TGTGCCAGCAGTTCCGGGACTAGCTCCTACGAGCAGTACTTC.

The sample holds one count of this clone. J is TRBJ2-7 and V is TRBV7-9; D ambiguous. Germline CDR1 reads SEHNR; CDR2 reads FQNEAQ (reference sequence). Trimming pared 6 bases from V and 2 bases from J, leaving 20 bases between. The CDR3 runs to 16 residues. For the CDR3, the DNA is TGTGCCAGCAGTGGTGATCCAGCGATCGCCCCCTACGAGCAGTACTTC. The encoded protein is CASSGDPAIAPYEQYF.

V is TRBV7-9 and J is TRBJ2-7, with TRBD2 matching over 12 bases. J was trimmed by 7 bases and V by 3 bases; bases with no gene match: 10. The CDR3 totals 16 residues. Germline lookup yields CDR1 SEHNR and CDR2 FQNEAQ (reference sequence). CDR3 in DNA: TGTGCCAGCAGCTTCAACCTAGCGGGGGGGCGTTGGGAGCAGTACTTC. Translating gives CASSFNLAGGRWEQYF.

This clone was recorded only once. V and J are TRBV4-1 and TRBJ1-1; D uncertain. Germline V gene lookup returns CDR1 MGHRA and CDR2 YSYEKL. Trimming took off 1 base at V and 4 bases at J, with 25 bases between the two ends. The CDR3 runs 19 residues. The CDR3 protein is CASSQAQRRTAAPGTEAFF. DNA for the CDR3: TGCGCCAGCAGCCAAGCGCAGAGACGGACTGCTGCGCCGGGCACTGAAGCTTTCTTT.

The V and J genes are TRBV23-1 and TRBJ1-1; weak D call: TRBD1 (5 bases). TRBV23-1 is classed as an ORF, of uncertain function. There are 14 residues in the CDR3. The germline V and J ends were trimmed by 2 bases and 5 bases, with 12 bases remaining between them. The CDR3, as DNA: TGCGCCAGCAGTCAAGAAGAGGGGAGGACTGAAGCTTTCTTT. Its translation is CASSQEEGRTEAFF.

The chain is built from TRBV4-3 and TRBJ1-5; D possibly corresponds to TRBD1 (6 bases). The V and J ends lost 0 bases and 3 bases respectively, with 12 bases between them. Germline V gene lookup returns CDR1 LGHNA and CDR2 YSLEER. The CDR3 sequence is 16 residues long. Here the CDR3 reads CASSQDRQAINQPQHF. DNA of the CDR3: TGCGCCAGCAGCCAAGATCGACAGGCGATCAATCAGCCCCAGCATTTT.

This chain joins TRBV30 and TRBJ1-2; D is possibly TRBD1 (5 bases). Trimming left V 0 bases short and J 7 bases short, with 15 bases between. From germline, CDR1 is GTSNPN and CDR2 SVGIG (reference sequence). The CDR3 covers 14 residues. DNA of the CDR3: TGTGCCTGGAGTGTACTGGGAGGGGCTGGTGGCTACACCTTC. Residues: CAWSVLGGAGGYTF.

The sample holds one count of this clone. The V and J genes are TRBV6-1 and TRBJ2-7; 7 nucleotides line up with TRBD1. V lost 6 bases and J lost 2; bases outside the gene matches: 7. CDR3 length equals 14 residues. CDR1 is MNHNS and CDR2 is SASEGT in the germline V gene. CDR3 sequence (DNA): TGTGCCAGCAGGAGGGACAGTCGCCCCTACGAGCAGTACTTC. Protein product: CASRRDSRPYEQYF.

This sequence joins TRBV7-2 and TRBJ1-1; no clear D. In germline, CDR1 is SGHTA, CDR2 FQGNSA. Trimming shortened V by 4 bases and J by 1 base, and 7 bases separated the two germline ends. The CDR3 runs to 13 residues. CDR3 amino acids: CASSSTSNTEAFF. The CDR3 bases are TGTGCCAGCAGCTCTACTTCGAACACTGAAGCTTTCTTT.

The rearrangement uses TRBV4-2 and TRBJ2-2; 9 bases align to TRBD2. The CDR3 contains 17 residues. CDR1 is LGHNA, CDR2 YNFKEQ, per germline. The ends lost 4 bases at V and 4 bases at J; junction bases unmatched: 10. The DNA for the CDR3 is TGTGCCAGCAGCCCCGGCGGGGGGCGGGAGGGCACCGGGGAGCTGTTTTTT. It encodes CASSPGGGREGTGELFF.

The chain combines TRBV7-2 with TRBJ1-1, with 7 positions matching TRBD1. CDR1 SGHTA and CDR2 FQGNSA come from the germline V gene. This CDR3 contains 16 residues. J was trimmed by 2 bases and V by 2 bases; bases with no gene match: 8. The CDR3 DNA sequence: TGTGCCAGCAGCTTAAGGGGGGGGACAGTAAACACTGAAGCTTTCTTT. Protein: CASSLRGGTVNTEAFF.

The chain couples TRBV7-2 to TRBJ1-1; D unclear. The germline V gene encodes CDR1 SGHTA and CDR2 FQGNSA. V lost 6 bases and J lost 1, with 9 bases in between. The length of the CDR3 is 13 residues. In DNA form, the CDR3 reads TGTGCCAGCAGGTTGCAGGAGAACACTGAAGCTTTCTTT. Translation gives CASRLQENTEAFF. Looking up the rest from reference TRBV7-2 and TRBJ1-1 gives the full variable domain: GAGVSQSPSNKVTEKGKDVELRCDPISGHTALYWYRQSLGQGLEFLIYFQGNSAPDKSGLPSDRFSAERTGGSVSTLTIQRTQQEDSAVYLCASRLQENTEAFFGQGTRLTVV.

V usage is TRBV5-1 and J usage is TRBJ2-3; D not certain. The CDR3 loop spans 14 amino acids. Germline CDR1 reads SGHRS; CDR2 reads YFSETQ. V was clipped by 2 bases and J by 0 bases, with 7 bases between them. The CDR3 is CASSLRPSTDTQYF. DNA of the CDR3: TGCGCCAGCAGCTTACGACCGAGCACAGATACGCAGTATTTT.

The count of this clone is one. The chain has TRBV29-1 and TRBJ2-7; the D call may be TRBD1 or TRBD2 (5 bases each). Deletions cut 4 bases from V and 4 bases from J, with 14 bases between. CDR3 length: 13 amino acids. Germline CDR1 is SQVTM and CDR2 is ANQGSEA. The CDR3 nucleotides read TGCAGCGTTGTGGGGGTCGCTGGTTACGAGCAGTACTTC. Translation: CSVVGVAGYEQYF.